This TCR beta chain is from a study of blood T cell repertoires in COVID-19. Per the original data handling: The authors estimated nucleated cell counts from reference gene primer amplification. Libraries were prepared by immunoSEQ multiplex PCR; TCRdb keeps only in-frame clonotypes and omits some of them. V and J calls plus clone size are reproduced from that table; the DNA served to infer D and trimming. The profile covers 100,000 to 150,000 clones, with less than 90% appearing a single time and approximately 3.5% taken by the ten largest. The study recruited people aged about 18 to 90 years across more than 20 US areas. Participant reports of clinical history set cohort assignment. The recovered donors of Cohort 3 showed two negative PCRs, clearance, or symptom resolution. The receptor's source is a woman under 40 who had recovered from COVID-19. The source material was PBMCs or T cells enriched from blood (not recorded which).

This chain's CDR3 is CASRTGTMNEQFF. Here the CDR3 DNA reads TGTGCCAGCAGAACCGGGACTATGAATGAGCAGTTCTTC. The chain links TRBV12-3 or TRBV12-4 to TRBJ2-1; 7 bases line up with TRBD2. The junction had 6 bases not matched to a gene; V was cut back by 6 bases and J by 7 bases. The CDR3 length is 13 residues.